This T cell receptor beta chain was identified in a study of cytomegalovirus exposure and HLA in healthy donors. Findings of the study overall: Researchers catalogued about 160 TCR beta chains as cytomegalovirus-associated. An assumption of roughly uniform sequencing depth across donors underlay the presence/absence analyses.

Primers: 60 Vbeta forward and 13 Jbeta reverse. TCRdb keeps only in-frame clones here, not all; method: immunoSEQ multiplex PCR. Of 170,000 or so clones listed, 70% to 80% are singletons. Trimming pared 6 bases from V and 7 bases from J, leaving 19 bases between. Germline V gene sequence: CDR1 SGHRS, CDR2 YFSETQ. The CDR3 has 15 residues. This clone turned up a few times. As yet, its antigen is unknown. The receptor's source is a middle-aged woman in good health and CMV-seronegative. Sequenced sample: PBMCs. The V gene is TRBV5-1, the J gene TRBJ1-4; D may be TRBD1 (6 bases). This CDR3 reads CASTPGVGLGEKLFF. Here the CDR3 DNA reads TGCGCCAGCACGCCAGGGGTGGGATTAGGTGAAAAACTGTTTTTT.